These T cell receptor beta chains were read from a single sample in a study of cytomegalovirus exposure and HLA in healthy donors. Libraries were prepared by immunoSEQ multiplex PCR; TCRdb keeps only in-frame clonotypes and omits some of them. The table lists around 180,000 clones, roughly 82% of them singletons. Sequencing used PBMCs. The source is a woman aged 18-30 years in good health and CMV-seronegative. Each CDR3 is given with its conserved first and last residue. A D gene is named only where the DNA matches it firmly. Expanded clones are given a class, and other clones once, few, many or no size at all.

d_call	v_call	j_call	clone_size	cdr3_aa	cdr3_nt
TRBD1	TRBV27	TRBJ2-6	NA	CASSLFWDRAPPGANVLTF	TGTGCCAGCAGTTTATTTTGGGACAGGGCCCCACCTGGGGCCAACGTCCTGACTTTC
NA	TRBV4-1	TRBJ1-3	NA	CASSPGGTIYF	TGCGCCAGCAGCCCCGGAGGCACCATATATTTT
TRBD1	TRBV5-4	TRBJ1-2	NA	CASSRGTANYGYTF	TGTGCCAGCAGCAGGGGGACAGCTAACTATGGCTACACCTTC
TRBD1	TRBV11-2	TRBJ2-1	NA	CASRTMAVTGASEQFF	TGTGCCAGCAGGACCATGGCCGTTACAGGGGCCAGTGAGCAGTTCTTC
NA	TRBV7-9	TRBJ2-1	NA	CASSEYGGSSYNEQFF	TGTGCCAGCAGCGAATATGGCGGAAGCTCCTACAATGAGCAGTTCTTC
TRBD1	TRBV2	TRBJ1-2	NA	CASGDRTTYGYTF	TGTGCCAGCGGGGACAGGACGACTTATGGCTACACCTTC
TRBD2	TRBV5-4	TRBJ2-3	NA	CASNAGGSGRDTQYF	TGTGCCAGCAACGCCGGGGGTAGCGGGAGAGATACGCAGTATTTT
TRBD2	TRBV5-1	TRBJ2-5	few	CASSLALAGAQEETQYF	TGCGCCAGCAGCTTGGCACTAGCGGGAGCCCAAGAAGAGACCCAGTACTTC
NA	TRBV29-1	TRBJ1-1	NA	CSAGSQANTEAFF	TGCAGCGCCGGCAGTCAGGCGAACACTGAAGCTTTCTTT
TRBD2	TRBV2	TRBJ2-1	once	CASRPRTSGGAYNEQFF	TGTGCCAGCAGACCAAGGACTAGCGGAGGCGCCTACAATGAGCAGTTCTTC
NA	TRBV12-5	TRBJ1-3	NA	CASGLVRYPYDTIYF	TGTGCTAGTGGTTTGGTACGATACCCCTATGACACCATATATTTT
TRBD2	TRBV6-1	TRBJ2-3	NA	CASSLAGGGTDTQYF	TGTGCCAGCAGCCTAGCGGGGGGCGGCACAGATACGCAGTATTTT
NA	TRBV9	TRBJ2-1	NA	CASSVGNGAYNEQFF	TGTGCCAGCAGCGTAGGCAATGGGGCATACAATGAGCAGTTCTTC
NA	TRBV18	TRBJ2-3	NA	CASSRQAELLTDTQYF	TGTGCCAGCTCACGCCAAGCGGAGTTGTTGACAGATACGCAGTATTTT
NA	TRBV9	TRBJ1-2	NA	CASSDGDHYGYTF	TGTGCCAGCAGCGACGGAGACCACTATGGCTACACCTTC
TRBD2	TRBV7-3	TRBJ2-3	NA	CASSLGTSITDTQYF	TGTGCCAGCAGCTTGGGGACTAGCATCACAGATACGCAGTATTTT
TRBD2	TRBV2	TRBJ2-2	NA	CASSWTSSTGELFF	TGTGCCAGCAGCTGGACTAGCAGTACCGGGGAGCTGTTTTTT
TRBD1	TRBV14	TRBJ2-2	once	CASSRDRANTGELFF	TGTGCCAGCAGCCGGGACAGGGCAAACACCGGGGAGCTGTTTTTT
NA	TRBV6-5	TRBJ1-1	NA	CASTRWGGNTEAFF	TGTGCCAGCACCAGGTGGGGCGGGAACACTGAAGCTTTCTTT
TRBD1	TRBV10-3	TRBJ2-7	NA	CAISEPGQGYYEQYF	TGTGCCATCAGTGAGCCAGGACAGGGATACTACGAGCAGTACTTC
TRBD1	TRBV7-8	TRBJ1-2	NA	CASSLGTRQGKVGYTF	TGTGCCAGCAGCTTAGGAACGCGACAGGGGAAAGTTGGCTACACCTTC
NA	TRBV10-2	TRBJ2-7	NA	CASSTGPWEQYF	TGCGCCAGCAGTACAGGCCCTTGGGAGCAGTACTTC
TRBD2	TRBV5-1	TRBJ2-7	NA	CASSAQGRVQEQYF	TGCGCCAGCAGCGCCCAAGGGAGGGTTCAGGAGCAGTACTTC
TRBD2	TRBV10-2	TRBJ2-5	NA	CASSGGAAETQYF	TGCGCCAGCAGCGGGGGGGCCGCGGAGACCCAGTACTTC
TRBD1	TRBV4-1	TRBJ2-5	NA	CASSHGQGTETQYF	TGCGCCAGCAGCCACGGACAGGGGACAGAGACCCAGTACTTC
NA	TRBV6-5	TRBJ1-5	once	CASTRGRGQPQHF	TGTGCCAGCACGAGAGGGAGGGGCCAGCCCCAGCATTTT
TRBD1	TRBV5-5	TRBJ1-5	NA	CASSPNTGGPNQPQHF	TGTGCCAGCAGCCCGAATACAGGGGGCCCCAATCAGCCCCAGCATTTT
NA	TRBV19	TRBJ2-6	few	CATRGSGANVLTF	TGTGCCACCAGGGGCTCTGGGGCCAACGTCCTGACTTTC
TRBD1	TRBV18	TRBJ1-6	few	CASAYVTGTNSPLHF	TGTGCCAGCGCATACGTGACAGGGACAAATTCACCCCTCCACTTT
NA	TRBV14	TRBJ2-7	NA	CASSLPGYDYEQYF	TGTGCCAGCAGTCTGCCAGGGTACGACTACGAGCAGTACTTC
NA	TRBV5-6	TRBJ1-1	NA	CASSFVGRAGQAFF	TGTGCCAGCAGCTTTGTAGGCAGGGCCGGACAAGCTTTCTTT
TRBD1	TRBV2	TRBJ2-7	NA	CASHRTGGVYEQYF	TGTGCCAGCCACCGGACAGGGGGCGTATACGAGCAGTACTTC
TRBD1	TRBV4-1	TRBJ2-7	NA	CASSQDGDSAYEQYF	TGCGCCAGCAGCCAAGATGGGGACAGCGCCTACGAGCAGTACTTC
TRBD2	TRBV12-5	TRBJ2-7	NA	CASGSGTSRSGQYF	TGTGCTAGTGGTTCCGGGACTAGTCGTTCCGGGCAGTACTTC
NA	TRBV6-5	TRBJ1-5	NA	CASSYPDSRNQPQHF	TGTGCCAGCAGTTACCCGGACAGCCGCAATCAGCCCCAGCATTTT
TRBD1	TRBV27	TRBJ1-4	NA	CASSLRTGENEKLFF	TGTGCCAGCAGTCTGCGGACAGGGGAAAATGAAAAACTGTTTTTT
TRBD2	TRBV12-5	TRBJ2-1	NA	CASGLASGLAGEENEQFF	TGTGCTAGTGGTTTGGCCTCAGGACTAGCGGGAGAAGAAAATGAGCAGTTCTTC
NA	TRBV6-5	TRBJ2-1	NA	CASSYSGQITYNEQFF	TGTGCCAGCAGTTACTCCGGACAGATAACTTACAATGAGCAGTTCTTC
TRBD1	TRBV9	TRBJ2-1	NA	CASSGRQGASNEQFF	TGTGCCAGCAGCGGGAGACAGGGTGCGTCGAATGAGCAGTTCTTC
NA	TRBV19	TRBJ1-1	NA	CASSPIHRGSTEAFF	TGTGCCAGTAGTCCCATCCATCGCGGGTCCACTGAAGCTTTCTTT
TRBD1	TRBV15	TRBJ1-2	NA	CATSRDRVGYTF	TGTGCCACCAGTCGAGACAGGGTCGGCTACACCTTC
TRBD2	TRBV2	TRBJ2-3	NA	CASSGLAGSTDTQYF	TGTGCCAGCAGTGGACTAGCGGGGAGCACAGATACGCAGTATTTT
TRBD1	TRBV14	TRBJ1-2	NA	CASMPQGATNYGYTF	TGTGCCAGCATGCCACAGGGGGCTACGAACTATGGCTACACCTTC
NA	TRBV4-2	TRBJ2-6	NA	CASSQDRSGSSGANVLTF	TGTGCCAGCAGCCAAGATCGTTCTGGCAGCTCTGGGGCCAACGTCCTGACTTTC
NA	TRBV7-3	TRBJ2-4	NA	CASSISAKNIQYF	TGTGCCAGCAGCATATCAGCCAAAAACATTCAGTACTTC
NA	TRBV5-1	TRBJ1-3	NA	CASSALSSGNTIYF	TGCGCCAGCAGCGCCCTCAGTTCTGGAAACACCATATATTTT
TRBD1	TRBV5-1	TRBJ2-7	NA	CASSAGQGAYEQYF	TGCGCCAGCAGCGCTGGACAGGGTGCCTACGAGCAGTACTTC
TRBD1	TRBV25-1	TRBJ1-1	NA	CASSATGVGNTEAFF	TGTGCCAGCAGTGCCACAGGGGTCGGGAACACTGAAGCTTTCTTT
NA	TRBV6-6	TRBJ2-2	NA	CASSYPGSGKTGELFF	TGTGCCAGCAGTTACCCCGGGTCGGGGAAGACCGGGGAGCTGTTTTTT
TRBD1	TRBV27	TRBJ2-7	NA	CASSLGTGGLYEQYF	TGTGCCAGCAGTTTGGGGACAGGGGGGCTCTACGAGCAGTACTTC
TRBD2	TRBV6-5	TRBJ2-3	NA	CASSYWGSGGRDTQYF	TGTGCCAGCAGTTACTGGGGTAGCGGGGGAAGGGATACGCAGTATTTT
TRBD2	TRBV11-2	TRBJ2-7	NA	CASSPRGLAGIEQYF	TGTGCCAGCAGCCCGCGGGGACTAGCGGGTATCGAGCAGTACTTC
TRBD1	TRBV5-1	TRBJ1-2	NA	CASSSDRVNGYTF	TGCGCCAGCAGCTCGGACAGGGTGAATGGCTACACCTTC
TRBD1	TRBV10-3	TRBJ1-2	NA	CAISGTQGTEGYGYTF	TGTGCCATCAGTGGGACACAGGGGACAGAGGGCTATGGCTACACCTTC
NA	TRBV4-1	TRBJ2-1	NA	CASSQSQGPTYNEQFF	TGCGCCAGCAGCCAATCGCAGGGGCCAACCTACAATGAGCAGTTCTTC
TRBD2	TRBV9	TRBJ2-7	NA	CASSPSSGGYEQYF	TGTGCCAGCAGCCCTTCTAGCGGAGGCTACGAGCAGTACTTC